This is a list of T cell receptor beta chains from one sample in a study of response to subunit inactivated influenza vaccine. One entry per CDR3 protein, called by TCRdb with MiXCR from the RT-PCR reads. This table holds roughly 670,000 distinct CDR3 sequences, around 15% found once. The input for sequencing was PBMCs from blood, taken around 14 days before vaccination. All receptors derive from a man in his fifties or sixties who received an inactivated influenza vaccine. The CDR3 runs from the conserved cysteine through the conserved F or W. D genes are given only for firm matches. Expanded clones are given a class, and other clones once, few, many or no size at all.

d_gene	len	v_gene	j_gene	abundance	CDR3nt	CDR3aa
-	15	TRBV2	TRBJ2-2	few	TGTGCCAGCACGGGGTCAGTAGCGGACACCGGGGAGCTGTTTTTT	CASTGSVADTGELFF
-	16	TRBV5-1	TRBJ2-2	-	TGCGCCAGCACCCAGGTCGGGGGCGCGGGCACCGGGGAGCTGTTTTTT	CASTQVGGAGTGELFF
TRBD2	16	TRBV5-1	TRBJ2-3	-	TGCGCCAGCAGCTTGGGGGGACGTAGCGGGATAGATACGCAGTATTTT	CASSLGGRSGIDTQYF
-	13	TRBV5-1	TRBJ2-1	-	TGCGCCAGCAGCACGGGACTGGACAATGAGCAGTTCTTC	CASSTGLDNEQFF
TRBD1	13	TRBV20-1	TRBJ2-7	-	TGCAGTGCCCGGGACAGTTCGAACTACGAGCAGTACTTC	CSARDSSNYEQYF
-	12	TRBV10-2	TRBJ1-5	-	TGCGCCAGCAGCCCCGGAATCCGGCCCCAGCATTTT	CASSPGIRPQHF
TRBD1	15	TRBV5-1	TRBJ2-5	many	TGCGCCAGCAGCACCGGACAGGGGGCCCAAGAGACCCAGTACTTC	CASSTGQGAQETQYF
-	14	TRBV12-3/TRBV12-4	TRBJ1-6	-	TGTGCCAGCAGTCCCCGGCCCGAGGGGCCACCCCTCCACTTT	CASSPRPEGPPLHF
-	15	TRBV27	TRBJ2-1	-	TGTGCCAGCAGTTTAATGGGGGGGCCCAACAATGAGCAGTTCTTC	CASSLMGGPNNEQFF
-	14	TRBV12-3/TRBV12-4	TRBJ1-4	-	TGTGCCAGCAGTTTAACGGGGAACAACGAAAAACTGTTTTTT	CASSLTGNNEKLFF
TRBD2	13	TRBV7-2	TRBJ2-7	few	TGTGCCAGCAGCCGACTAGCGGTATGGGAGCAGTACTTC	CASSRLAVWEQYF
-	15	TRBV29-1	TRBJ1-3	-	TGCAGCGTTGAAGATCCGGGAAACACTGGAAACACCATATATTTT	CSVEDPGNTGNTIYF
TRBD1	13	TRBV6-2/TRBV6-3	TRBJ1-2	-	TGTGCCAGCAGACCAGGGACAGAATATGGCTACACCTTC	CASRPGTEYGYTF
TRBD1	16	TRBV7-2	TRBJ2-7	-	TGTGCCAGCAGCTTAGTTGCGGGACAGGGTCGGCACGAGCAGTACTTC	CASSLVAGQGRHEQYF
TRBD2	15	TRBV12-3/TRBV12-4	TRBJ2-7	many	TGTGCCAGCAGTTTTCCTACTAGCGGGAGCCACGAGCAGTACTTC	CASSFPTSGSHEQYF
TRBD1	14	TRBV4-3	TRBJ2-7	few	TGCGCCAGCAGCCAAGATGGACAGGGCTACGAGCAGTACTTC	CASSQDGQGYEQYF
-	13	TRBV6-5	TRBJ1-2	many	TGTGCCAGCAGTTACGCAACCTCCTATGGCTACACCTTC	CASSYATSYGYTF
-	15	TRBV20-1	TRBJ2-3	many	TGCAGTGCTTCGAGGTCCAACGACAACACAGATACGCAGTATTTT	CSASRSNDNTDTQYF
-	15	TRBV7-6	TRBJ1-5	-	TGTGCCAGCAGCCCCCAGGGTAGGGCTTGGCAGCCCCAGCATTTT	CASSPQGRAWQPQHF
TRBD1	17	TRBV5-5	TRBJ2-2	-	TGTGCCAGCAGCTTCAGGGGACAGGGGGCGAACACCGGGGAGCTGTTTTTT	CASSFRGQGANTGELFF
TRBD2	17	TRBV5-1	TRBJ2-1	few	TGCGCCAGCAGCCCTCCCGCTAGCGGGAGTCCCAACAATGAGCAGTTCTTC	CASSPPASGSPNNEQFF
TRBD1	14	TRBV20-1	TRBJ2-7	few	TGCAGTGCTAGAGAGGGGGACAGATCCTACGAGCAGTACTTC	CSAREGDRSYEQYF
TRBD2	15	TRBV7-2	TRBJ2-5	few	TGTGCCAGCAGCTTGGGGACTAGCGGGGCAGAGACCCAGTACTTC	CASSLGTSGAETQYF
-	17	TRBV28	TRBJ2-1	-	TGTGCCAGCAGTATAGGTGGGAACTCCTTTGTGGCGCATGAGCAGTTCTTC	CASSIGGNSFVAHEQFF
TRBD2	17	TRBV15	TRBJ2-3	-	TGTGCCACCAGCAGAGATCCCAGCGGGAGGGTAACAGATACGCAGTATTTT	CATSRDPSGRVTDTQYF
-	15	TRBV3-1	TRBJ2-2	few	TGTGCCAGCAGCCAAAAGGGCGGGGCGGCCGGGGAGCTGTTTTTT	CASSQKGGAAGELFF
-	14	TRBV19	TRBJ2-7	-	TGTGCCAGTACCGGAACAGGAACCTCCTACGAGCAGTACTTC	CASTGTGTSYEQYF
-	13	TRBV20-1	TRBJ1-2	many	TGCAGTGCCACAGGACAGATCCGTATGGGCTACACCTTC	CSATGQIRMGYTF